This TCR beta chain was profiled in a study of T cell changes during pregnancy in multiple sclerosis (dated by TCRdb to the late 2010s). As for the study more broadly: Changes in the T cell repertoire over the course of pregnancy were examined in this study in women with multiple sclerosis.

Notes on this clone: The antigen it binds to is not known. No clone much larger than this one lies a single base away; base qualities are absent.

Libraries were made using the immunoSEQ multiplex PCR assay. TCRdb provides this immuneACCESS table in a form limited to in-frame rearrangements. Some clones are lacking; in checked studies, under half of them reflect an unresolved V gene, and why the rest are absent is not known. In this sample the table shows 80,000 to 100,000 clones, 90% of which occur a single time. Approximately 0.76% of the sample is held by the ten biggest clonotypes. This receptor was taken from a female donor in good health, enrolled as a control in a pregnancy study. The specimen comprised peripheral blood, sampled in the second trimester of pregnancy.

For the CDR3, the sequence is CATSSRRTPSMNTEAFF. DNA sequence: TGTGCCACCAGCAGCCGCAGGACACCTTCAATGAACACTGAAGCTTTCTTT. The chain links TRBV15 with TRBJ1-1; the best D guess is TRBD1, with 5 bases matching. From a lookup of the germline V gene (reference sequence), CDR1 and CDR2 are LNHNV and YYDKDF. The CDR3 has 17 amino acids, counting the end cysteine and phenylalanine. The entry retains the CDR3 DNA only, 51 bases that are in frame from base 1. V lost 3 bases and J lost 0 bases; the stretch between them is 17 bases long.